This entry lists 17 T cell receptor beta chains sequenced from one sample in a study of metastatic and nonmetastatic thyroid tumors. Every patient was untreated before thyroid surgery. TCRdb re-called the PCR reads via MiXCR. The sample has almost 85,000 clones; under 15% are singletons. The specimen was tumor tissue. The receptors come from a female donor with papillary thyroid cancer or a benign thyroid nodule (not recorded which). Some clones in this sample may be carry-over from other donors' samples.

This clone came up many times. This chain links TRBV5-4 with TRBJ2-1; unclear D gene. The CDR3 runs to 15 residues. CDR1 is SGHNT and CDR2 is YYREEE in the germline V gene (reference sequence). V lost 4 bases to trimming and J lost 0 bases, with 11 bases between them. Here the CDR3 reads CASSPDWSSYNEQFF. CDR3 nucleotides: TGTGCCAGCAGCCCTGACTGGAGCTCCTACAATGAGCAGTTCTTC.

The table lists this clone with many counts. The sample has other DNA sequences that encode this CDR3 too. The chain joins TRBV7-8 to TRBJ1-2, with 8 bases identical to TRBD1. This CDR3 spans 14 amino acids. Germline CDR1 SGHVS, CDR2 FQNEAQ. Trimming took 5 bases from V and 4 from J; bases not matched to a gene: 6. The CDR3 here is CASSPNRGGYGYTF. For the CDR3, the DNA is TGTGCCAGCAGCCCCAACAGGGGGGGCTATGGCTACACCTTC.

This clone was recorded at least ten times. The chain uses TRBV12-3 or TRBV12-4 and TRBJ2-5, with D unclear. V was clipped by 5 bases and J by 2 bases, with 15 bases between them. The CDR3 is 15 amino acids. The CDR3 bases are TGTGCCAGCAGTCCCCTTTGGAGTGGGCAAGAGACCCAGTACTTC. Protein product: CASSPLWSGQETQYF.

This clone was counted at least ten times. The rearrangement joins TRBV6-6 to TRBJ2-2; tentatively, D is TRBD1 or TRBD2 (5 bases each). Germline V CDR1 and CDR2: MNHNY, SVGAGI (reference sequence). This CDR3 region has 15 residues. Trimming took off 2 bases at V and 2 bases at J, with 9 bases between the two ends. CDR3 region: CASSYRDHNTGELFF. CDR3 DNA sequence: TGTGCCAGCAGTTACCGGGACCACAACACCGGGGAGCTGTTTTTT.

Note on this clone: Just one base apart from a much larger clone, this may be a read error. The chain combines TRBV28 with TRBJ1-5; D gene uncertain. Germline-derived CDR1 and CDR2 are MDHEN and SYDVKM. The CDR3 runs to 12 residues. The ends were cut back, 4 bases at V and 10 bases at J, with 11 bases in the middle. The CDR3 coding sequence is TGTGCCAGCAGTTCTCAGTCGGAACCCCAGCATTTT. Protein product: CASSSQSEPQHF.

Comments on this clone: This may arise from a read error, as a much more abundant clone is one base away. The chain employs TRBV9 and TRBJ2-3, with D possibly being TRBD2 (6 bases). The CDR3 length is 15 residues. Germline V CDR1 and CDR2: SGDLS, YYNGEE. CDR3 protein: CTSSVGTQRTDTQYF. Here the CDR3 DNA reads TGTACCAGCAGCGTAGGGACTCAACGGACAGATACGCAGTATTTT. The full variable domain, completed using reference TRBV9 and TRBJ2-3, is DSGVTQTPKHLITATGQRVTLRCSPRSGDLSVYWYQQSLDQGLQFLIQYYNGEERAKGNILERFSAQQFPDLHSELNLSSLELGDSALYFCTSSVGTQRTDTQYFGPGTRLTVL.

Comments on this clone: Being one base from a much bigger clone, this may be a read error. The V gene is TRBV12-3 or TRBV12-4, the J gene TRBJ1-4; D ambiguous. The V gene lost 5 bases and the J gene lost 8 bases, with 9 bases spanning the gap. The CDR3 runs 12 residues. CDR3 nucleotides: TGTGCCAGCAGTATTTGGGTAGAAAAACTGTTTTTT. Its translation: CASSIWVEKLFF.

As concerns this clone: This clone may be a read error of a much larger clone one base away. The identical CDR3 is also encoded by other nucleotide sequences in the sample. This chain links TRBV3-1 with TRBJ1-3, with D unresolved. The germline gives CDR1 LGHDT, CDR2 YNNKEL (reference sequence). The CDR3 has 13 residues. Trimming stripped 9 bases from V and 0 bases from J, with 9 bases between. The CDR3 DNA reads as TGTGCCAGTAGTCCGGCCTCTGGAAACACCATATATTTT. Its protein product is CASSPASGNTIYF.

On this clone itself: At one end the junction does not follow the germline gene, possibly because of a read error. The chain couples TRBV5-4 to TRBJ2-3; D not resolved. The CDR3 runs to 12 residues. Germline CDR1 reads SGHNT; CDR2 reads YYREEE (reference sequence). CDR3 protein: CASILVSYTQYF. The DNA for the CDR3 is TGTGCCAGCATCTTGGTGTCGTATACGCAGTATTTT. Based on the CDR3 plus reference TRBV5-4 and TRBJ2-3, the full variable domain is ETGVTQSPTHLIKTRGQQVTLRCSSQSGHNTVSWYQQALGQGPQFIFQYYREEENGRGNFPPRFSGLQFPNYSSELNVNALELDDSALYLCASILVSYTQYFGPGTRLTVL.

The J gene is TRBJ2-7, the V gene TRBV10-2; 8 bases line up with TRBD2. V gave up 9 bases and J gave up 3 bases; unmatched junction bases: 10. The germline V gene has CDR1 WSHSY and CDR2 SAAADI. The CDR3 length is 14 residues. CDR3 DNA: TGCGCCAGAACCGACTCGGCGGGGGGCTACGAGCAGTACTTC. This sequence encodes CARTDSAGGYEQYF.

This clone has ten or more counts. The genes are TRBV27 and TRBJ1-2; TRBD1 aligns across 8 bases. Germline CDR1 is MNHEY and CDR2 is SMNVEV (reference sequence). This CDR3 is 14 amino acids long. Trimming at V came to 5 bases and at J to 2 bases, leaving 4 bases not matched to a gene. CDR3 sequence reads: CASSVDRANYGYTF. For the CDR3, the DNA is TGTGCCAGCAGTGTGGACAGGGCGAACTATGGCTACACCTTC.

This clone occurred many times. This sequence joins TRBV19 and TRBJ2-5; D is unresolved. The ends were cut back, 1 base at V and 4 bases at J, with 4 bases in the middle. From germline, CDR1 is LNHDA and CDR2 SQIVND (reference sequence). The CDR3 runs to 12 residues. The CDR3 region has the DNA TGTGCCAGTAGTATAGGGGGAGAGACCCAGTACTTC. Protein: CASSIGGETQYF.

This clone was observed at least ten times. This chain joins TRBV19 and TRBJ1-5, with a possible D match to TRBD1 (5 bases). CDR1 is LNHDA and CDR2 is SQIVND in the germline V gene (reference sequence). The CDR3 extends over 15 amino acids. V lost 5 bases and J 0 bases, leaving 11 bases between the germline ends. The CDR3 region has the DNA TGTGCCAGTAGTCCTGGGGGGGGTAGCAATCAGCCCCAGCATTTT. It translates to CASSPGGGSNQPQHF.

This rearrangement joins TRBV5-4 to TRBJ2-5, with D possibly TRBD2 on 5 matching bases. CDR3 size: 11 residues. Trimming removed 8 bases at V and 2 bases at J, with 7 bases between. CDR1 and CDR2 from the germline V gene are SGHNT and YYREEE (reference sequence). CDR3 loop: CASGGQETQYF. The CDR3 DNA sequence: TGTGCCAGTGGAGGTCAAGAGACCCAGTACTTC.

The sample holds many counts of this clone. This chain connects TRBV28 to TRBJ1-5, with 8 bases matching TRBD1. Germline assignment: CDR1 MDHEN and CDR2 SYDVKM. The CDR3 length is 15 residues. Trimming at V came to 0 bases and at J to 2 bases, leaving 0 bases not matched to a gene. In DNA form, the CDR3 reads TGTGCCAGCAGTTTATGGGGACAGGGCAATCAGCCCCAGCATTTT. Translating it yields CASSLWGQGNQPQHF.

In its sample, this clone was seen many times. The chain recombines TRBV7-2 with TRBJ1-5, with TRBD1 as a possible D gene (6 bases). The CDR3 spans 15 residues. Germline CDR1 reads SGHTA; CDR2 reads FQGNSA. The V and J ends lost 5 bases and 7 bases respectively, with 18 bases between them. The CDR3 loop is CASSLLGTKGQPQHF. The CDR3 DNA sequence: TGTGCCAGCAGCCTCCTCGGGACAAAGGGACAGCCCCAGCATTTT.

This clone was seen at least ten times. The chain carries TRBV9 and TRBJ2-7; 11 bases line up with TRBD2. Germline CDR1 and CDR2: SGDLS and YYNGEE. There are 15 residues in the CDR3. J was trimmed by 3 bases and V by 4 bases; bases with no gene match: 6. The CDR3 sequence is CASSPVGTSGYEQYF. The CDR3, as DNA: TGTGCCAGCAGCCCCGTAGGGACTAGCGGCTACGAGCAGTACTTC.